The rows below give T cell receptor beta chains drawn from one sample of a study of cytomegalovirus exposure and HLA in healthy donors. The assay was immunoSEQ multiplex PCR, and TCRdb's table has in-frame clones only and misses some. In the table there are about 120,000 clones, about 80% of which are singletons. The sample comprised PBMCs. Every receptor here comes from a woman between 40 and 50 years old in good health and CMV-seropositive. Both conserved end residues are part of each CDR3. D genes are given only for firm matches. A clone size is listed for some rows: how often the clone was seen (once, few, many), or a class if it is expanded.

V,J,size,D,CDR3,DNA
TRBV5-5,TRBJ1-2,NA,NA,CASSLEYAANYGYTF,TGTGCCAGCAGCTTGGAATATGCAGCTAACTATGGCTACACCTTC
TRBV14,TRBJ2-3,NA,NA,CASSQGTGTDTQYF,TGTGCCAGCAGCCAAGGGACAGGCACAGATACGCAGTATTTT
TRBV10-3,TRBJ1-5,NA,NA,CAISEDNNQPQHF,TGTGCCATCAGTGAGGACAACAATCAGCCCCAGCATTTT
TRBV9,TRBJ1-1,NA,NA,CASSPAGGRTEAFF,TGTGCCAGCAGCCCAGCGGGGGGCCGCACTGAAGCTTTCTTT
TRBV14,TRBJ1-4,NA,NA,CASSQDRGVNEKLFF,TGTGCCAGCAGCCAAGATCGGGGGGTTAATGAAAAACTGTTTTTT
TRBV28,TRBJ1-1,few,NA,CASSFRWTEAFF,TGTGCCAGCAGTTTTCGGTGGACTGAAGCTTTCTTT
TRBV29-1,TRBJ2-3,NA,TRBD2,CSVAGGGEADTQYF,TGCAGCGTTGCTGGCGGGGGGGAGGCAGATACGCAGTATTTT
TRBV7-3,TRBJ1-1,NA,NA,CASSKPGDTEAFF,TGTGCCAGCAGCAAACCGGGGGACACTGAAGCTTTCTTT
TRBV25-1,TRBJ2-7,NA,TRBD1,CASSEWGTAFHEQYF,TGTGCCAGCAGTGAATGGGGGACAGCCTTCCACGAGCAGTACTTC
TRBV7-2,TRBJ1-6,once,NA,CASSPRSDSRPPLHF,TGTGCCAGCAGCCCTCGGTCCGACTCGAGACCACCCCTCCACTTT
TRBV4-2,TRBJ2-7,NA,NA,CASSQAFTQVTYEQYF,TGTGCCAGCAGCCAAGCTTTTACGCAGGTAACCTACGAGCAGTACTTC
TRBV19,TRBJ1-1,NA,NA,CASSPQGKTEAFF,TGTGCCAGTAGCCCACAGGGTAAAACTGAAGCTTTCTTT
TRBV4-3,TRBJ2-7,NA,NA,CASSQGSGQFNEQYF,TGCGCCAGCAGCCAAGGTTCTGGACAGTTCAACGAGCAGTACTTC
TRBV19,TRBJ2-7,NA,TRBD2,CASSMGGGAGEQYF,TGTGCCAGTAGTATGGGCGGGGGAGCGGGCGAGCAGTACTTC
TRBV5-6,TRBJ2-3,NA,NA,CASSYGTSTDTQYF,TGTGCCAGCAGCTACGGGACTAGCACAGATACGCAGTATTTT
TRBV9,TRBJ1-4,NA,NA,CASSVRDGGYEKLFF,TGTGCCAGCAGCGTCCGGGACGGGGGGTATGAAAAACTGTTTTTT
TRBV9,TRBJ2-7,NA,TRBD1,CASSVGQGGAYEQYF,TGTGCCAGCAGCGTGGGACAGGGGGGGGCCTACGAGCAGTACTTC
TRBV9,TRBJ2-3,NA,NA,CASSSDGGRGDTQYF,TGTGCCAGCAGTTCCGATGGGGGCCGGGGAGATACGCAGTATTTT
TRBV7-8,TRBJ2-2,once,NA,CASTPKRIYGELFF,TGTGCCAGCACCCCGAAGAGGATTTACGGGGAGCTGTTTTTT
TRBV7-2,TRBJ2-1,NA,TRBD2,CASSLGTSGSWENEQFF,TGTGCCAGCAGCTTAGGGACTAGCGGGAGTTGGGAGAATGAGCAGTTCTTC
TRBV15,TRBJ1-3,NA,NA,CATSRDPGSGNTIYF,TGTGCCACCAGCAGAGATCCCGGCTCTGGAAACACCATATATTTT
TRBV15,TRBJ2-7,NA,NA,CATSRDLLAADQGEQYF,TGTGCCACCAGCAGAGATCTGTTGGCGGCGGACCAGGGCGAGCAGTACTTC
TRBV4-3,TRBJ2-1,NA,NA,CASSQDLSNEQFF,TGCGCCAGCAGCCAAGATTTGTCGAATGAGCAGTTCTTC